A single sample is the source of the 27 T cell receptor beta chains below, sequenced in a study of T cell responses to AZD1222 COVID-19 vaccine. The table came from immunoSEQ multiplex PCR; TCRdb's copy has only in-frame clones and leaves some out. The sample lists 110,000 or so clones, roughly nine tenths occurring once. Sequencing was performed on peripheral blood, taken on day 0 of AZD1222 vaccination. Source of these receptors: an adult in good health.

V and J are TRBV18 and TRBJ1-4; D perhaps matches TRBD1 (5 bases). CDR1 and CDR2 from the germline V gene are KGHSH and LQKENI. Between the trimmed V and J ends, which lost 3 bases and 5 bases, there was a span of 7 bases. CDR3 size: 13 residues. Written as DNA, the CDR3 is TGTGCCAGCTCACCGGGGCGGAATGAAAAACTGTTTTTT. Residues: CASSPGRNEKLFF.

The rearrangement uses TRBV5-4 and TRBJ2-3, with 11 positions matching TRBD2. Germline V gene lookup returns CDR1 SGHNT and CDR2 YYREEE (reference sequence). This CDR3 is 15 amino acids long. With 2 bases clipped from V and 4 bases from J, the junction kept 3 bases outside the gene matches. The CDR3 bases are TGTGCCAGCAGCTTACTAGCGGGAGCTGCAGATACGCAGTATTTT. This translates into CASSLLAGAADTQYF.

This clone appeared once. The CDR3, as DNA: TGTGCCTGGAGTGCAGGGCCTAGCACAGATACGCAGTATTTT. Encoded protein: CAWSAGPSTDTQYF. The chain has TRBV30 and TRBJ2-3, with D perhaps matching TRBD1 (5 bases). CDR3 length equals 14 residues. The V end was cut by 1 base, the J end by 0 bases, with 8 bases between. Germline CDR1 GTSNPN, CDR2 SVGIG (reference sequence).

The gene calls are TRBV6-5 and TRBJ2-7, with 7 bases identical to TRBD2. The V segment lost 7 bases and the J segment 7 bases; nucleotides outside the gene matches: 13. The CDR3 covers 14 residues. Germline V gene lookup returns CDR1 MNHEY and CDR2 SVGAGI. CDR3 bases: TGTGCCAGCATAAATCATCGGGGGGTCGGGGAGCAGTACTTC. Translating it yields CASINHRGVGEQYF.

This chain uses TRBV27 with TRBJ2-6; D remains ambiguous. The CDR3 has 18 amino acids. CDR1 and CDR2 (germline): MNHEY, SMNVEV (reference sequence). Trimming took off 6 bases at V and 0 bases at J, with 18 bases between the two ends. The CDR3 bases are TGTGCCAGCAGCCCCCGAGTGACATGGAGCTCTGGGGCCAACGTCCTGACTTTC. This sequence encodes CASSPRVTWSSGANVLTF. Full variable domain (remainder filled in from reference TRBV27 and TRBJ2-6): EAQVTQNPRYLITVTGKKLTVTCSQNMNHEYMSWYRQDPGLGLRQIYYSMNVEVTDKGDVPEGYKVSRKEKRNFPLILESPSPNQTSLYFCASSPRVTWSSGANVLTFGAGSRLTVL.

For the CDR3, the DNA is TGTGCCAGCAGTCCCCCGGGTACGGGTACGCAGTATTTT. Encoded protein: CASSPPGTGTQYF. This rearrangement joins TRBV6-5 to TRBJ2-3; no reliable D call. The V end was cut by 5 bases, the J end by 8 bases, with 14 bases between. CDR3 length: 13 amino acids. Germline CDR1 MNHEY, CDR2 SVGAGI.

The chain is built from TRBV15 and TRBJ1-1; D gene uncertain. V shed 0 bases and J shed 8 bases, with 13 bases lying between them. The CDR3 sequence is 14 residues long. Germline CDR1 is LNHNV and CDR2 is YYDKDF (reference sequence). The CDR3 loop reads CATSRELFDREAFF. The CDR3 DNA follows: TGTGCCACCAGCAGAGAACTGTTCGATAGGGAAGCTTTCTTT.

V usage is TRBV2 and J usage is TRBJ1-2; 7 bases are a match to TRBD1. Germline CDR1 SNHLY, CDR2 FYNNEI. V dropped 2 bases and J dropped 7; count of bases not matched to a gene: 4. CDR3 length equals 13 residues. The CDR3 DNA follows: TGTGCCAGCAGTGAACAGGGGGTCGGTGGCTACACCTTC. This translates into CASSEQGVGGYTF.

V is TRBV7-2 and J is TRBJ1-2, with TRBD1 identical over 9 bases. V trimming: 5 bases; J trimming: 5 bases; junction bases outside the gene matches: 6. Germline loops: CDR1 SGHTA, CDR2 FQGNSA. The CDR3 is 14 residues long. The CDR3 bases are TGTGCCAGCAGCAAAGACGGACAGGGGTATGGCTACACCTTC. Residues: CASSKDGQGYGYTF.

This chain links TRBV11-2 with TRBJ2-3; 9 nucleotides line up with TRBD1. With V trimmed by 4 bases and J by 1 base, 0 bases remained unmatched. CDR1 and CDR2 (germline): SGHAT, FQNNGV. The CDR3 contains 14 residues. The CDR3 nucleotides read TGTGCCAGCAGCTGGACAGGGGGCACAGATACGCAGTATTTT. Protein: CASSWTGGTDTQYF.

This chain uses TRBV2 with TRBJ2-7; 9 bases match TRBD2. The junction had 9 bases not matched to a gene; V was cut back by 5 bases and J by 7 bases. CDR1 and CDR2 (germline): SNHLY, FYNNEI. The CDR3 totals 14 residues. In DNA, the CDR3 is TGTGCCAGCAGTCCGGGACTAGCCCTTTTAGAGCAGTACTTC. Its translation: CASSPGLALLEQYF.

The gene calls are TRBV6-1 and TRBJ1-5; 7 nucleotides agree with TRBD1. V shed 2 bases, J shed 1 base, and the junction held 5 bases outside the gene matches. Germline values: CDR1 MNHNS, CDR2 SASEGT. The CDR3 runs to 16 residues. This CDR3 is CASSERRGLSNQPQHF. CDR3 nucleotides: TGTGCCAGCAGTGAACGGAGGGGGCTAAGCAATCAGCCCCAGCATTTT.

This rearrangement joins TRBV1 to TRBJ1-5; the tabulated D call, TRBD1, remains unverified against the DNA. TRBV1 corresponds to a pseudogene. The CDR3 contains 16 residues. DNA of the CDR3: TGCACCAGCAGCCAAAGGGGGCGAGCAAGAATTTTCCCCCAGCATTTT. This encodes CTSSQRGRARIFPQHF.

The CDR3 coding sequence is TGTGCCTGGAGGGGGGGACTCGGGACCCAGTACTTC. Translating gives CAWRGGLGTQYF. The genes are TRBV30 and TRBJ2-5; possibly TRBD2 for D (6 bases). The CDR3 totals 12 residues. Germline assignment: CDR1 GTSNPN and CDR2 SVGIG (reference sequence). Trimming removed 3 bases at V and 7 bases at J, with 12 bases between.

The chain employs TRBV30 and TRBJ1-1; tentative D call: TRBD1 (6 bases). The CDR3 runs to 13 residues. V dropped 4 bases and J dropped 1 base, with 10 bases sitting between them. From germline, CDR1 is GTSNPN and CDR2 SVGIG (reference sequence). The CDR3 region is CAWTRQENTEAFF. In DNA form, the CDR3 reads TGTGCCTGGACCAGACAGGAGAACACTGAAGCTTTCTTT.

J is TRBJ2-1 and V is TRBV6-6; the match to TRBD2 covers 7 bases. Per the germline V gene, CDR1 is MNHNY and CDR2 is SVGAGI (reference sequence). There are 20 residues in the CDR3. The V and J ends lost 5 bases and 4 bases, in that order; junction bases with no gene match: 23. CDR3 nucleotides: TGTGCCAGCAGTCCCGGGGGAGGGTCGGGGGAAGGATACGGATACAATGAGCAGTTCTTC. Translated, it gives CASSPGGGSGEGYGYNEQFF.

The chain uses TRBV5-4 and TRBJ2-5; 9 nucleotides match TRBD2. CDR1 SGHNT and CDR2 YYREEE come from the germline V gene (reference sequence). The CDR3 has 16 residues. The V gene end was trimmed by 3 bases and the J gene end by 5 bases; junction bases not matched to a gene: 11. CDR3 nucleotides: TGTGCCAGCAGCTCCCCGGCACTAGCGGGTCCCGAGACCCAGTACTTC. Translating it yields CASSSPALAGPETQYF.

The rearrangement joins TRBV10-3 to TRBJ1-1, with unresolved D. CDR3 length equals 15 residues. Germline lookup yields CDR1 ENHRY and CDR2 SYGVKD. Trimming took off 7 bases at V and 1 base at J, with 16 bases between the two ends. The CDR3 DNA follows: TGTGCCATCACTGCAAATCCTGGAGGGAACACTGAAGCTTTCTTT. Protein sequence: CAITANPGGNTEAFF.

This sequence joins TRBV9 and TRBJ1-2; possible D gene TRBD1, 5 bases. Trimming left V 2 bases short and J 3 bases short, with 8 bases between. The length of the CDR3 is 13 residues. Per germline, CDR1 SGDLS and CDR2 YYNGEE. CDR3 bases: TGTGCCAGCAGCGTTCGAGGGGACTATGGCTACACCTTC. This gives the protein CASSVRGDYGYTF.

The rearrangement joins TRBV5-1 to TRBJ2-1; 10 bases fit TRBD2. Germline V gene lookup returns CDR1 SGHRS and CDR2 YFSETQ. The CDR3 is made up of 13 amino acids. The V gene end was trimmed by 3 bases and the J gene end by 9 bases; junction bases not matched to a gene: 3. CDR3 residues: CASSSSGSAEQFF. CDR3 DNA sequence: TGCGCCAGCAGCTCTAGCGGGAGTGCTGAGCAGTTCTTC.

The chain joins TRBV6-5 to TRBJ2-7; possibly TRBD2 for D (5 bases). CDR1 is MNHEY, CDR2 SVGAGI, per germline. This CDR3 region has 12 residues. Trimming took 6 bases from V and 0 from J, leaving 6 bases between them. CDR3 sequence: CASRGSSYEQYF. The CDR3 region has the DNA TGTGCCAGCAGAGGGAGCTCCTACGAGCAGTACTTC.

The rearrangement links TRBV5-1 to TRBJ1-1, with D unresolved. Germline CDR1 reads SGHRS; CDR2 reads YFSETQ. The CDR3 spans 14 residues. With 0 bases removed from V and 0 bases from J, the gap between germline ends came to 6 bases. The CDR3 DNA reads as TGCGCCAGCAGCTTGGGGGTGATGAACACTGAAGCTTTCTTT. It translates to CASSLGVMNTEAFF.

The genes are TRBV7-9 and TRBJ2-1; the D gene is possibly TRBD2 (5 bases). Per germline, CDR1 SEHNR and CDR2 FQNEAQ (reference sequence). V was trimmed by 5 bases and J by 10 bases, leaving 12 bases between them. The CDR3 covers 12 residues. Here the CDR3 DNA reads TGTGCCAGCAGCGGTCGGGGATTCGAGCAGTTCTTC. Protein: CASSGRGFEQFF.

The genes are TRBV19 and TRBJ2-5; no definite D call. The CDR3 consists of 13 residues. V was trimmed by 6 bases and J by 4 bases, leaving 12 bases between them. CDR1 is LNHDA and CDR2 is SQIVND in the germline V gene (reference sequence). The CDR3 sequence: CASRPNPGETQYF. The DNA for the CDR3 is TGTGCCAGTAGGCCGAATCCCGGAGAGACCCAGTACTTC.

The chain couples TRBV19 to TRBJ2-1; 7 nucleotides agree with TRBD1. Germline values: CDR1 LNHDA, CDR2 SQIVND (reference sequence). The J segment lost 7 bases and the V segment lost 1 base, leaving 4 bases of the junction unmatched. The CDR3 totals 14 residues. CDR3 in amino acids: CASSIGIQGNEQFF. The CDR3, as DNA: TGTGCCAGTAGTATAGGGATACAGGGGAATGAGCAGTTCTTC.

In this sample, this clone turned up once. The chain uses TRBV12-3 or TRBV12-4 and TRBJ1-3; D gene ambiguous. Between the trimmed V and J ends, which lost 7 bases and 4 bases, there was a span of 11 bases. The CDR3 sequence is 13 residues long. CDR3 coding DNA: TGTGCCAGCAAGGAGAGTTCCGGAAACACCATATATTTT. The encoded protein is CASKESSGNTIYF.

The chain is built from TRBV4-1 and TRBJ1-5, with D possibly being TRBD1 (6 bases). The germline V and J ends were trimmed by 1 base and 3 bases, with 16 bases remaining between them. This CDR3 has 17 residues. The V gene's germline CDR1 is MGHRA and CDR2 YSYEKL. The CDR3 spells CASSQGRGRGPNQPQHF. As DNA, the CDR3 is TGCGCCAGCAGCCAAGGACGGGGGCGGGGGCCCAATCAGCCCCAGCATTTT.